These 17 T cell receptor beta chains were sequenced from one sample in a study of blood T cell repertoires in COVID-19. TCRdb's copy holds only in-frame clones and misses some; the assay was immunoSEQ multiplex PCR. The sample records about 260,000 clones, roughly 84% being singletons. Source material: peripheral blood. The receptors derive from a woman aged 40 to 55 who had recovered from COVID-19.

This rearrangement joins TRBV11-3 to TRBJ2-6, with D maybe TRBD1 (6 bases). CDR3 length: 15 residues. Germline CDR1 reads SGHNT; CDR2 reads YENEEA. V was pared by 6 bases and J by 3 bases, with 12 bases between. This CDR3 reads CASRNRELGANVLTF. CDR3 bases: TGTGCCAGCAGGAACAGGGAGCTTGGGGCCAACGTCCTGACTTTC.

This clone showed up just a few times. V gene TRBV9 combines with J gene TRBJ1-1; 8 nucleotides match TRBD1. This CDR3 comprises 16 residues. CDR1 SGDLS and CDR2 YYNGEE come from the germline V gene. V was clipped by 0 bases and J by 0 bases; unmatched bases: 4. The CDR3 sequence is CASSVGQGAMNTEAFF. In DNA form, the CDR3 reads TGTGCCAGCAGCGTAGGGCAGGGGGCCATGAACACTGAAGCTTTCTTT.

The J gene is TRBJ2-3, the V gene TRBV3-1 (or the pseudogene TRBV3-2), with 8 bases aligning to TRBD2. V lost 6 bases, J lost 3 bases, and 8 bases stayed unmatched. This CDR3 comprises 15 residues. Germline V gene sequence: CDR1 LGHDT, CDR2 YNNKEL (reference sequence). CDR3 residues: CASSQSGGGTDTQYF. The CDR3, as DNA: TGTGCCAGCAGTCAAAGCGGGGGAGGTACAGATACGCAGTATTTT.

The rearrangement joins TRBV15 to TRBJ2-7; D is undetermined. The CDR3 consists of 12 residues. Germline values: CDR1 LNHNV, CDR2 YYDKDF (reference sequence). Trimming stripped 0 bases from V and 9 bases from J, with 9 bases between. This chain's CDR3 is CATSRDGRGQYF. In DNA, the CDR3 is TGTGCCACCAGCAGAGATGGCCGCGGGCAGTACTTC.

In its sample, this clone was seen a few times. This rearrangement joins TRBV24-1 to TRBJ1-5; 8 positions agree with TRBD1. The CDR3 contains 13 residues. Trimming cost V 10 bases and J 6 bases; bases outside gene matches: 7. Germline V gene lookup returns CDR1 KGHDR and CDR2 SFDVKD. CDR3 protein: CATSRGRGQPQHF. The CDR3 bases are TGTGCCACTAGCAGGGGGCGAGGTCAGCCCCAGCATTTT.

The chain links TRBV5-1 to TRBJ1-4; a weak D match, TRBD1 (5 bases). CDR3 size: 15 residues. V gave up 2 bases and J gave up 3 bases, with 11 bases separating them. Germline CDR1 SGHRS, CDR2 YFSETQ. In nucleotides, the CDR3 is TGCGCCAGCAGCTTTCAGGGTGGCTCTAATGAAAAACTGTTTTTT. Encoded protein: CASSFQGGSNEKLFF.

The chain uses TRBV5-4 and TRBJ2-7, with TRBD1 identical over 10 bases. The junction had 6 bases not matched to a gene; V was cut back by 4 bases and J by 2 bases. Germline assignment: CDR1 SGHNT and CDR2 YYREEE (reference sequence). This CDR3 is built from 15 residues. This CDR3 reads CASSVAGTGAYEQYF. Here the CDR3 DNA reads TGTGCCAGCAGCGTCGCCGGGACAGGGGCCTACGAGCAGTACTTC.

CDR3 DNA: TGTGCCAGCAGCGTAGAGGGGGCTTACACTGAAGCTTTCTTT. Its protein product is CASSVEGAYTEAFF. The rearrangement joins TRBV9 to TRBJ1-1; TRBD1 agrees at 7 bases. V lost 0 bases to trimming and J lost 3 bases; unmatched junction nucleotides: 2. The V gene's germline CDR1 is SGDLS and CDR2 YYNGEE. This CDR3 contains 14 residues.

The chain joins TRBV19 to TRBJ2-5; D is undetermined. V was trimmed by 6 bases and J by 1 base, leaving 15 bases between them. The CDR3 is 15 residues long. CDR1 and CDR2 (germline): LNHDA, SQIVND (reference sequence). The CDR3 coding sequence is TGTGCCAGTAGAAATAGGTCCAGAGGCCAAGAGACCCAGTACTTC. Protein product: CASRNRSRGQETQYF.

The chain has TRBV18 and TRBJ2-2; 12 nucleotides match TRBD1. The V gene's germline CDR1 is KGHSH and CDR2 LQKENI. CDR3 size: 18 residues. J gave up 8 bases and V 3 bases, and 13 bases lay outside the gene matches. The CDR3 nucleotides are TGTGCCAGCTCACCCAGAGCGCCGGGACAGGGGGCGCCGGGGGAGCTGTTTTTT. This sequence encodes CASSPRAPGQGAPGELFF.

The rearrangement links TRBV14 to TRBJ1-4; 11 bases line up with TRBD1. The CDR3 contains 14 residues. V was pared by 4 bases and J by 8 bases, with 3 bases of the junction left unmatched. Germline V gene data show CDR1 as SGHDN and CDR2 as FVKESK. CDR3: CASSPRTGGEKLFF. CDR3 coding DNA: TGTGCCAGCAGCCCCCGGACAGGGGGCGAAAAACTGTTTTTT.

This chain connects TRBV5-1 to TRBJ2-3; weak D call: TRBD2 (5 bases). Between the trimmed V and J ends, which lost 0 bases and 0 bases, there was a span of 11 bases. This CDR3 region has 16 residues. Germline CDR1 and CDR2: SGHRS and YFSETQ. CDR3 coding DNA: TGCGCCAGCAGCTTGGGGTTGCGGGTTAGCACAGATACGCAGTATTTT. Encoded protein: CASSLGLRVSTDTQYF.

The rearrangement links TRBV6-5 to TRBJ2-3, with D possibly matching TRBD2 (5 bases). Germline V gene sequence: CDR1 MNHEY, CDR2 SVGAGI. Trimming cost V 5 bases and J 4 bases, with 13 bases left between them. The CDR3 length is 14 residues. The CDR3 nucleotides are TGTGCCAGCAGTCGGACTCTAGCATCAGATACGCAGTATTTT. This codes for CASSRTLASDTQYF.

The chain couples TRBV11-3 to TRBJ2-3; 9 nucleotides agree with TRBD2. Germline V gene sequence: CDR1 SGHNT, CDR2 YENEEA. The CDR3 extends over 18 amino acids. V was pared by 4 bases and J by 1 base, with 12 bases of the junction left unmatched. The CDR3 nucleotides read TGTGCCAGCAGCTCCCCTAGGACTAGCGCCCATGGCACAGATACGCAGTATTTT. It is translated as CASSSPRTSAHGTDTQYF.

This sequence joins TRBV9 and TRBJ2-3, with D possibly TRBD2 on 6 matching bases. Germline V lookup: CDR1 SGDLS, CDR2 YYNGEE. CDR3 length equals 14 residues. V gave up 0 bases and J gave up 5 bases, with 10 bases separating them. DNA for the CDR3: TGTGCCAGCAGCGTAGTGGATAGCGGAGATACGCAGTATTTT. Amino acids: CASSVVDSGDTQYF. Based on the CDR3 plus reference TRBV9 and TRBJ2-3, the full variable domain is DSGVTQTPKHLITATGQRVTLRCSPRSGDLSVYWYQQSLDQGLQFLIQYYNGEERAKGNILERFSAQQFPDLHSELNLSSLELGDSALYFCASSVVDSGDTQYFGPGTRLTVL.

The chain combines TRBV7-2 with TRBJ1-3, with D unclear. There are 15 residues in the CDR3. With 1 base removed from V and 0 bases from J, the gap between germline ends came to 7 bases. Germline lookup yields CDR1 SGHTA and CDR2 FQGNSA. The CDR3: CASSLGLFSGNTIYF. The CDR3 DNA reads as TGTGCCAGCAGCTTAGGCCTATTCTCTGGAAACACCATATATTTT.

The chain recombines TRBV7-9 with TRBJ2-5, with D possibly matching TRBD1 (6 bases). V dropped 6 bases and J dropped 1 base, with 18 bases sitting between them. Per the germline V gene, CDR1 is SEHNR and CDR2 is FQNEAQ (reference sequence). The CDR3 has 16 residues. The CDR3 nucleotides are TGTGCCAGCAGTTTCCCACAGGGCGCCGGCCAAGAGACCCAGTACTTC. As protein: CASSFPQGAGQETQYF.